The clone carrying this T cell receptor beta chain was seen repeatedly, ten times or more. Its cognate antigen is unknown. This entry is derived from a study of beta chain features in type 1 diabetes. The germline gives CDR1 ENHRY, CDR2 SYGVKD. CDR3 length: 12 residues. Trimming left V 3 bases short and J 5 bases short, with 7 bases between. Points from the study as a whole: Type 1 diabetes patients showed a moderate but significant shortening of TCRB CDR3s in all four CD4+ subsets.

Expressed TCRB transcripts were sequenced because the isolated RNA had all been reverse transcribed beforehand. Here immunoSEQ multiplex PCR was the method, and the copy in TCRdb shows in-frame clones only, minus some. The top ten hold over 5% of the sample, which has about 320,000 clones, around 13% seen once. This chain connects TRBV10-3 to TRBJ2-5; D remains ambiguous. This TCR derives from a man younger than 40 in good health. Sequencing was done on a sample of central memory CD4+ T cells from blood. CDR3 nucleotides: TGTGCCATCAGTGACTTTCAGGAGACCCAGTACTTC. This encodes CAISDFQETQYF.